This T cell receptor beta chain was identified during a study of PD-1 blockade in classical Hodgkin lymphoma. The study's findings and limits: Reported findings placed baseline TCR diversity lower in newly diagnosed patients (compared with healthy donors).

CDR1 is GTSNPN, CDR2 SVGIG, per germline (reference sequence). V was clipped by 5 bases and J by 7 bases, with 20 bases between them. The CDR3 sequence is 15 residues long. This clone appeared a few times. What it binds is not known. Only in-frame clones appear in the TCRdb table, and some are missing; sequencing was by immunoSEQ multiplex PCR. The sample contains 47,000 or so clones, 65% to 85% of which appear only once. In every patient, relapse followed autologous stem cell transplantation, while exposure to brentuximab vedotin differed. Each best response was a complete response, a partial response or progressive disease.

This chain links TRBV30 with TRBJ1-4; maybe TRBD1 (5 bases). The TCR originated in a human donor with classical Hodgkin lymphoma. The source was peripheral blood mononuclear cells (PBMCs), collected at baseline. CDR3 sequence: CAWGLGLPGGEKLFF. CDR3 nucleotide sequence: TGTGCCTGGGGACTAGGACTCCCCGGGGGTGAAAAACTGTTTTTT.